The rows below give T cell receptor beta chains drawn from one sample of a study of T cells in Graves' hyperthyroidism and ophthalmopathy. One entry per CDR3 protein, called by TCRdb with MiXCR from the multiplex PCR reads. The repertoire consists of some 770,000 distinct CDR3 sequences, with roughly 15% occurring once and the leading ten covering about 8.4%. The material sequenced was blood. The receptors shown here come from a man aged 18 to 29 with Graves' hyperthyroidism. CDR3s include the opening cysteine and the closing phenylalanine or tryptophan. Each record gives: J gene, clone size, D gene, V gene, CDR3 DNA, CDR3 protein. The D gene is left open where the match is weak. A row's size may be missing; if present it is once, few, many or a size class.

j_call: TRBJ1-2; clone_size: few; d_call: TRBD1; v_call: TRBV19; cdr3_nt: TGTGCCAGTAGTTCGCTCCGGGACAGAGGGTATTATGGCTACACCTTC; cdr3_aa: CASSSLRDRGYYGYTF
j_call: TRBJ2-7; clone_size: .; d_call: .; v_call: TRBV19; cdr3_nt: TGTGCCAGTAGTCGCAATGGTGGCATGCCCTACGAGCAGTACTTC; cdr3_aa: CASSRNGGMPYEQYF
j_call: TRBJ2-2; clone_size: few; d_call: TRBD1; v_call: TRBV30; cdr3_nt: TGTGCCTGGAGGACAGGGCTCAATACCGGGGAGCTGTTTTTT; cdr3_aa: CAWRTGLNTGELFF
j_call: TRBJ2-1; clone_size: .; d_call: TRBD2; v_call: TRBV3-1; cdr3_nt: TGTGCCAGCAGCCAACCTTATACCGGGACTAGCGAGAAGGACAATGAGCAGTTCTTC; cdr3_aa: CASSQPYTGTSEKDNEQFF
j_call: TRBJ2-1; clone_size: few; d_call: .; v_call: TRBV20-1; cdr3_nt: TGCAGTGGAGGGGGACGGTACGTCGGGAATGAGCAGTTCTTC; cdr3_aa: CSGGGRYVGNEQFF
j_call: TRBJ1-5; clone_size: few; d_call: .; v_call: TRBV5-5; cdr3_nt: TGTGCCAGCAGCCCACGGACCGGGGGCCTAAATCAGCCCCAGCATTTT; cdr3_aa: CASSPRTGGLNQPQHF
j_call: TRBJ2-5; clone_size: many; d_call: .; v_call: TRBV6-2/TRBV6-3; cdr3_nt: TGTGCCAGCAGTTACTCGAGATATCAGGGGAGCCAAGAGACCCAGTACTTC; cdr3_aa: CASSYSRYQGSQETQYF
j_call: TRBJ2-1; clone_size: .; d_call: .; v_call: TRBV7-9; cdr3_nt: TGTGCCAGCAGCTTAGAACTAATTGACAGTGAGCAGTTCTTC; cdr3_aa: CASSLELIDSEQFF
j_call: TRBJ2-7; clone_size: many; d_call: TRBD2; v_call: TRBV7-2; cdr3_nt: TGTGCCAGCAGCTTAGCACGGGAGGTTGGCGAGCAGTACTTC; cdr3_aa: CASSLAREVGEQYF
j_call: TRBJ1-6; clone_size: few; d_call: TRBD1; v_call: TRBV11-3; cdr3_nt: TGTGCCAGCAGCTTAGACGGGACAGAGGGGAATAATTCACCCCTCCACTTT; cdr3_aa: CASSLDGTEGNNSPLHF
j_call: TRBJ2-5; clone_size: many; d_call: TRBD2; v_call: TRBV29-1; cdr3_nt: TGCAGCGTTGAACCGGGACTAGGGGGGCAAGAGACCCAGTACTTC; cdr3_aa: CSVEPGLGGQETQYF
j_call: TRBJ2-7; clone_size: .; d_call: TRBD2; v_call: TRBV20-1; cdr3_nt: TGCAGTGCTAGAGATCTAACTAGCGGGACCTACGAGCAGTACTTC; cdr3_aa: CSARDLTSGTYEQYF
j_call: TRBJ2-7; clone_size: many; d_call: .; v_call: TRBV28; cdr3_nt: TGTGCCAGCAGCCCAACGGGGGATGAATCCTACGAGCAGTACTTC; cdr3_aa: CASSPTGDESYEQYF
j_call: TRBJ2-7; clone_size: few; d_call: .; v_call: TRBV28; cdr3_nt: TGTGCCAGCAGTCAGGGGGGCAGCCTTACCTACGAGCAGTACTTC; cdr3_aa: CASSQGGSLTYEQYF
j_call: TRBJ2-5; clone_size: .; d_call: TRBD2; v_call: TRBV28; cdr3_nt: TGTGCCAGCAGCCCTACGGGACTAGCGGAACAAGAGACCCAGTACTTC; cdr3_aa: CASSPTGLAEQETQYF
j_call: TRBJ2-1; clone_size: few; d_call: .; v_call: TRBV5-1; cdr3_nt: TGCGCCAGCAGCCCCGTCGCAGGCTACAATGAGCAGTTCTTC; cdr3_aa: CASSPVAGYNEQFF
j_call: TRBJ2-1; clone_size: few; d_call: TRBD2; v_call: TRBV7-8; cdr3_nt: TGTGCCAGCAGCTTAGCGCGTGTGACTAGCGGGAGGGGTGAGCAGTTCTTC; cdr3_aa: CASSLARVTSGRGEQFF
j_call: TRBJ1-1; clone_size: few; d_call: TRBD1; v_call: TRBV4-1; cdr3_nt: TGCGCCAGCAGCCAGGACAGGGTGTTAACTGAAGCTTTCTTT; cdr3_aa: CASSQDRVLTEAFF
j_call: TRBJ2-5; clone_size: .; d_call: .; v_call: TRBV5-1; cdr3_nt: TGCGCCGAGGGAATCAGGGAGGCGTACTTC; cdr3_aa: CAEGIREAYF
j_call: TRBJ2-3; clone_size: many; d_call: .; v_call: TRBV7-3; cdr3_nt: TGTGCCAGCAGCTTAACACCCGGGAGTAGCACAGATACGCAGTATTTT; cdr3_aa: CASSLTPGSSTDTQYF
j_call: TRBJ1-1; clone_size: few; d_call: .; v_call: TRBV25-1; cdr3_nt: TGTGCCAGCAGTGAATATGCAGGGGTGACTGAAGCTTTCTTT; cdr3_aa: CASSEYAGVTEAFF
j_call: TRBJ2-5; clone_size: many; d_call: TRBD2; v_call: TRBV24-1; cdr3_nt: TGTGCCACCAGTGACACCACTAGCGGGAGCGAGGAGACCCAGTACTTC; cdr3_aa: CATSDTTSGSEETQYF
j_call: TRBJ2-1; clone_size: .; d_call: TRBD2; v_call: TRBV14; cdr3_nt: TGTGCCAGCAGCCAAGGACTAGCATGGGATGAGCAGTTCTTC; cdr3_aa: CASSQGLAWDEQFF
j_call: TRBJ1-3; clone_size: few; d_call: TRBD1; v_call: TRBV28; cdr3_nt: TGTGCCAGCAGTGGAGGGGGCACCCTCTCTGGAAACACCATATATTTT; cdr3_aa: CASSGGGTLSGNTIYF
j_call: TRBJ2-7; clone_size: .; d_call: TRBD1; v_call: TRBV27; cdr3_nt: TGTGCCAGCAGTGCTCAATGGGACAGGGGGACCAATGAGCAGTACTTC; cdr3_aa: CASSAQWDRGTNEQYF
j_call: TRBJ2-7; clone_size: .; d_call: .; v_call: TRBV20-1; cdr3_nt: TGCAGTGCTAGTATCGCTGGCGGGACCTACGAGCAGTACTTC; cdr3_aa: CSASIAGGTYEQYF
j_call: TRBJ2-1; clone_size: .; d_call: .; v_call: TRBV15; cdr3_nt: TGTGCCACCAGCAGAGCCCGCGAGGAGCAGTTCTTC; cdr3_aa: CATSRAREEQFF
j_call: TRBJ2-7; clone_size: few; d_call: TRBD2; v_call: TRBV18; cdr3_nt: TGTGCCAGCTCCCGTCACGCAGCTAGCGGGAGTTCGTCCTACGAGCAGTACTTC; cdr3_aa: CASSRHAASGSSSYEQYF
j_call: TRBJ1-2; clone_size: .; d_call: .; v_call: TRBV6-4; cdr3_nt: TGTGCCAGCAGTGACCCTCCAGGGAATGGCTACACCTTC; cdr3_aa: CASSDPPGNGYTF
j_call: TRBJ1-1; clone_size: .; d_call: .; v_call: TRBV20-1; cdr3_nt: TGCAGTGCTAGAGATCGGTCAGGCAGAACCACTGAAGCTTTCTTT; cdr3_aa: CSARDRSGRTTEAFF
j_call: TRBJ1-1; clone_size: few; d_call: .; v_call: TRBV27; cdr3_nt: TGTGCCAGCAGTTTATTAGGAGGGGTCACTGAAGCTTTCTTT; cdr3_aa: CASSLLGGVTEAFF
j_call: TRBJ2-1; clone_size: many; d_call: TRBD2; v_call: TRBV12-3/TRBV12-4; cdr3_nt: TGTGCCAGCAGATCCTACGCTAGCGGATACAATGAGCAGTTCTTC; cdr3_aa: CASRSYASGYNEQFF
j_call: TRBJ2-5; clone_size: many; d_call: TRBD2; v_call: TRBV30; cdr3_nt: TGTGCCTGGAGTTGGGCTAGCGGGGCCCAAGAGACCCAGTACTTC; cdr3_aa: CAWSWASGAQETQYF
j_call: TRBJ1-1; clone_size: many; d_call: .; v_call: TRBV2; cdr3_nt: TGTGCCAGCAGGGGGATACAGGCTGGTGAAGCTTTCTTT; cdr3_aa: CASRGIQAGEAFF
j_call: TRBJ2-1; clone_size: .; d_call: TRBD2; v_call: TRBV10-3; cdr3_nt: TGTGCCATCAGTGACTTCGGGACTAGCGGGAGGGTCGGTGAGCAGTTCTTC; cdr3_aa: CAISDFGTSGRVGEQFF
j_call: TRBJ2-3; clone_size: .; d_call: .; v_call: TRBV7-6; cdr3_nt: TGTGCCAGCAGCTTATCTGGCAGGTGGACAGATACGCAGTATTTT; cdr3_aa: CASSLSGRWTDTQYF
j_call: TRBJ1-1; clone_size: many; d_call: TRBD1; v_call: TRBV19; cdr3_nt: TGTGCCACCATTTACAGGGGGTGGATTCGGACTGAAGCTTTCTTT; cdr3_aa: CATIYRGWIRTEAFF
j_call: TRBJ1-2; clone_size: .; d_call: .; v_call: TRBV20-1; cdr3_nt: TGCAGTGCTAGAGGCATGGGACTACTATATGGCTACACCTTC; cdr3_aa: CSARGMGLLYGYTF
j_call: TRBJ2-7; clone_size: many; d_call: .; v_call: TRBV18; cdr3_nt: TGTGCCAGCTCCGGAGACAGTTTCTCCTACGAGCAGTACTTC; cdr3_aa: CASSGDSFSYEQYF
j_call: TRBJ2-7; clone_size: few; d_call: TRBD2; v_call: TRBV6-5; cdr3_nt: TGTGCCAGCAGTTACTCGACTAGCGGGAGGGTGTCCCACGAGCAGTACTTC; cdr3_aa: CASSYSTSGRVSHEQYF
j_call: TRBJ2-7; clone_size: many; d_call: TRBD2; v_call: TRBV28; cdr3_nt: TGTGCCAGCAACCCTCTTCCCGGGCCGGGGGGGACCTACGAGCAGTACTTC; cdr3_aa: CASNPLPGPGGTYEQYF
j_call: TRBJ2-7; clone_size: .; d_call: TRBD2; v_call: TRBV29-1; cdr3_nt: TGCAGCGCTCGAGCGGGAGGGCCCCAAGAGCAGTACTTC; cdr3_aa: CSARAGGPQEQYF
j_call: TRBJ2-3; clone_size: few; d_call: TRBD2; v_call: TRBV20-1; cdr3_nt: TGCAGTGCTAGGGCCGCTAGCGGAAGCACAGATACGCAGTATTTT; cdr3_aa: CSARAASGSTDTQYF
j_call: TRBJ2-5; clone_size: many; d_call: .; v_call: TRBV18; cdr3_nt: TGTGCCAGCTCCCAATACGAGGCAGAGACCCAGTACTTC; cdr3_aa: CASSQYEAETQYF
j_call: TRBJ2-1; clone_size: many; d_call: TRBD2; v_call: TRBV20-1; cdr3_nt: TGCAGTGCTACCACTAGCGGGAGCTTCGGTGAGCAGTTCTTC; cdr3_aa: CSATTSGSFGEQFF
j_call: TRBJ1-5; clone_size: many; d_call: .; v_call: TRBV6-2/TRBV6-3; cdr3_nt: TGTGCCAGCAGTTCAACTCCGAGCCAGCCCCAGCATTTT; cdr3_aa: CASSSTPSQPQHF
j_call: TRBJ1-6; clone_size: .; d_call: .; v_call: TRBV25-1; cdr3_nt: TGTGCCAGCAGTGACGAGGGGGGCTGGAATTCACCCCTCCACTTT; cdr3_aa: CASSDEGGWNSPLHF
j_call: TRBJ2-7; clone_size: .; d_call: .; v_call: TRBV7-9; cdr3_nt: TGTGCCAGCAGCCCCCCCGAGGGGACAACCTCCTACGAGCAGTACTTC; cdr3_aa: CASSPPEGTTSYEQYF
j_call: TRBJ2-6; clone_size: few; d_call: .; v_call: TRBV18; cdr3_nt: TGTGCCAGCTCAGCCAGGGATTCCGGGGCCAACGTCCTGACTTTC; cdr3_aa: CASSARDSGANVLTF
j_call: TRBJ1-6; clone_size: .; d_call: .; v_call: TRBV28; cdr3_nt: TGTGCCAGCAGTTTCGTAAGAGGTAGGGGTTCACCCCTCCACTTT; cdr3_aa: CASSFVRGRGSPLHF
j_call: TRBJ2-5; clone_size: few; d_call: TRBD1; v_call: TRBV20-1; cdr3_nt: TGCAGTGCTAGACCCCGACAGGGGCGAAGAGAGACCCAGTACTTC; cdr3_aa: CSARPRQGRRETQYF
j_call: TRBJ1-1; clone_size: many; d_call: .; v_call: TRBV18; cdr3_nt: TGTGCCAGCTCACCTTGGGGGGCCGTGAACACTGAAGCTTTCTTT; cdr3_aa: CASSPWGAVNTEAFF
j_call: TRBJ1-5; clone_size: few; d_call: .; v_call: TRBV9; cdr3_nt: TGTGCCAGCAGTACGAGACCTAATCAGCCCCAGCATTTT; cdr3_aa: CASSTRPNQPQHF
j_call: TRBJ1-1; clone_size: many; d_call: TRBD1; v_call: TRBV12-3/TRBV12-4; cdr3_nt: TGTGCCAGCAGGCCACAGGGGTACGGCACTGAAGCTTTCTTT; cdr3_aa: CASRPQGYGTEAFF
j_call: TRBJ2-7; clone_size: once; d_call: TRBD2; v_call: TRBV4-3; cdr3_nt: TGCGCCCGCAGCCAAGATGCAACTAGCGGCACCTACGAGCAGTACTTC; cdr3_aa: CARSQDATSGTYEQYF
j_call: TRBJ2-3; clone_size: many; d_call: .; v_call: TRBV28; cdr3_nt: TGTGCCAGCACAGGAGGAGATACGCAGTATTTT; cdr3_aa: CASTGGDTQYF
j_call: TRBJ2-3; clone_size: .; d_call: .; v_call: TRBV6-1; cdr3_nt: TGTGCCAGCAGCCCACTTGGGGGGAGCACAGATACGCAGTATTTT; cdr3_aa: CASSPLGGSTDTQYF
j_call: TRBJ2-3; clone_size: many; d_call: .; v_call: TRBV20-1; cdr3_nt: TGCAGTGCCGTGAGAGCGCCTAGCACAGATACGCAGTATTTT; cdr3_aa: CSAVRAPSTDTQYF
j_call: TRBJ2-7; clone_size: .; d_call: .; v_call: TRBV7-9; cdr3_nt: TGTGCCAGCAGCTTTGGAACGTCAGAGCAGTACTTC; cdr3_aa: CASSFGTSEQYF
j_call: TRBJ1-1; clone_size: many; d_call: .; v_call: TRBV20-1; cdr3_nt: TGCAGTGCCTTGGACACGAACACTGAAGCTTTCTTT; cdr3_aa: CSALDTNTEAFF